A few counts support the clone carrying this T cell receptor (beta chain). The antigen is unknown. The junction shows a germline mismatch at one end, possibly a read error. TCRdb redid the calling of the RT-PCR reads with MiXCR, one entry per CDR3 protein. The table includes hundreds of thousands of distinct CDR3 sequences, approximately 12% detected once. The CDR3 extends over 13 amino acids. Germline V gene sequence: CDR1 KGHSH, CDR2 LQKENI. These data are taken from a study of response to subunit inactivated influenza vaccine. Overall study results and limits: Seasonal influenza vaccination, on each occasion, was suggested by the authors to recruit few new T cells.

The TCR comes from a man aged 50 to 59 who received an inactivated influenza vaccine. The chain links TRBV18 to TRBJ2-5; D uncertain. The source was PBMCs from blood, collected on the day of vaccination. CDR3 coding DNA: TGTGCCAGCTCACCTGCAGGCCAAAAGACCCAGTACTTC. It is translated as CASSPAGQKTQYF.